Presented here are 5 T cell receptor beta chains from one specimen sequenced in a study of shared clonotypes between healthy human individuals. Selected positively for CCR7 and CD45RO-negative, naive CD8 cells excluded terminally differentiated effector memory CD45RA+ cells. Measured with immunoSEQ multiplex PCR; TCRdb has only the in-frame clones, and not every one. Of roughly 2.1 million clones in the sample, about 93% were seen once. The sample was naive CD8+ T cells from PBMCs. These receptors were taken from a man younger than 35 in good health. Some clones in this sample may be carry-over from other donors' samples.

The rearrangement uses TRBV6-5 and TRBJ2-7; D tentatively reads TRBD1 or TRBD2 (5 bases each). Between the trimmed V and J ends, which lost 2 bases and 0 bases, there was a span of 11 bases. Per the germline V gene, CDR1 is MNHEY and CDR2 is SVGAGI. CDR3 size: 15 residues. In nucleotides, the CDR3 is TGTGCCAGCAGTTACGGGGACGGTTCCTCCTACGAGCAGTACTTC. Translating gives CASSYGDGSSYEQYF.

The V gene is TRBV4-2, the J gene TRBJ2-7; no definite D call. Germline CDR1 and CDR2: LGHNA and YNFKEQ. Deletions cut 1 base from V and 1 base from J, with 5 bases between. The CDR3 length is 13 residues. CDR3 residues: CASSQVQSYEQYF. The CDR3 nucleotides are TGTGCCAGCAGCCAAGTACAGTCCTACGAGCAGTACTTC.

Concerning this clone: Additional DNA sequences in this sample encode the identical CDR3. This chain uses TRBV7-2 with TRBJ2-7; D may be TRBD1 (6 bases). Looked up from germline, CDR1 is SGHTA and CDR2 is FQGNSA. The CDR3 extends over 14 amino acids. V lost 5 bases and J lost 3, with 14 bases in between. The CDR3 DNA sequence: TGTGCCAGCAGCCCCCTCAGGGGTGGCTACGAGCAGTACTTC. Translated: CASSPLRGGYEQYF.

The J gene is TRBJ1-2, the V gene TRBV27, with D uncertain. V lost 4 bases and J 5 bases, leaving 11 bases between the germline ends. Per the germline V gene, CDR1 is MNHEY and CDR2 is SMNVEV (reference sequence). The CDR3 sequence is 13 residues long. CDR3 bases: TGTGCCAGCAGTTCGGACCTGTGGTATGGCTACACCTTC. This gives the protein CASSSDLWYGYTF.

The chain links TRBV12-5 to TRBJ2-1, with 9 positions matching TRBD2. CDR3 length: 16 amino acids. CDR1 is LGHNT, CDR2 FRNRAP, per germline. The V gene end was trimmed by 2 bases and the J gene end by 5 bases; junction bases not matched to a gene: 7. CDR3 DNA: TGTGCTAGTGGTTTGCTGACTAGCGGAGTTCACAATGAGCAGTTCTTC. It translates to CASGLLTSGVHNEQFF.